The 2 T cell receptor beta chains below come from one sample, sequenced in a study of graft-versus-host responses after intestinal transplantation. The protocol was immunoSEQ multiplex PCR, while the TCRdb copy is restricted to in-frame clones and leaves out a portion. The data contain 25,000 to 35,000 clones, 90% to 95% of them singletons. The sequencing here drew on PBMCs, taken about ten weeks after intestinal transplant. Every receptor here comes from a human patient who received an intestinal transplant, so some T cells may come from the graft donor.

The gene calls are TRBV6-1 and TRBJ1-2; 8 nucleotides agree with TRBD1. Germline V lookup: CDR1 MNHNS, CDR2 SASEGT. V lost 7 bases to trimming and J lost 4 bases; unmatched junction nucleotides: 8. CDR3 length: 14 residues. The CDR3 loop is CASTGTGASYGYTF. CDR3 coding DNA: TGTGCCAGCACGGGGACAGGTGCTAGCTATGGCTACACCTTC.

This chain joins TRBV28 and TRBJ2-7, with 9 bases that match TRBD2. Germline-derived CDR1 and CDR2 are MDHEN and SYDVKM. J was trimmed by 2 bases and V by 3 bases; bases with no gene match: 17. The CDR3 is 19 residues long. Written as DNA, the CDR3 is TGTGCCAGCAGTTTGATGGTTCTTGGTAGCGGGAGTTGGGCCTACGAGCAGTACTTC. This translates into CASSLMVLGSGSWAYEQYF.